This T cell receptor beta chain originates from a study of monozygotic twins with inflammatory bowel disease. Findings and limits, study-wide: Support was lacking for any single strong IBD-associated signal or clonotype.

TCRdb reanalyzed the 5' RACE reads and collapses them to one entry per CDR3 protein, without DNA. The table gives approximately 390,000 distinct CDR3 sequences; the top ten clones make up approximately 2.3% of it. CDR3 size: 14 residues. Germline V gene lookup returns CDR1 SGHTA and CDR2 FQGNSA. As for this clonotype: Its antigen is still unknown.

The chain carries TRBV7-2 and TRBJ2-4. The TCR was taken from a human donor with ulcerative colitis or Crohn's disease, or a healthy co-twin of an affected twin (not recorded which). Sample: blood. This CDR3 reads CASSPHGERGIQYF.